This T cell receptor beta chain was sequenced during a study of graft-versus-host responses after intestinal transplantation. In the study overall: After anti-thymocyte globulin induction, recipients took tacrolimus and steroids for 3 to 4 years.

The CDR3 length is 11 residues. CDR1 and CDR2 from the germline V gene are MDHEN and SYDVKM. V lost 7 bases to trimming and J lost 6 bases, with 9 bases between them. About this clone itself: Its antigen is as yet unknown.

Produced via immunoSEQ multiplex PCR; TCRdb's table is partial and in-frame only. The profile covers about 73,000 clones, with nearly 90% appearing a single time and less than 5% taken by the ten largest. The chain combines TRBV28 with TRBJ1-2; D gene uncertain. Sequences were derived from unstimulated CD8+ T cells sorted from spleen or lymph node cells, sampled before transplant. The sequence came from a human donor who was the organ donor for an intestinal transplant. CDR3 region: CASTRRDGYTF. CDR3 nucleotide sequence: TGTGCCAGCACCCGACGGGATGGCTACACCTTC.